This section outlines one T cell receptor (beta chain) sequence together with its context. The data were taken from a study of blood T cell repertoires in COVID-19. Study information: The United States, Italy and Spain provided the acute and convalescent COVID-19 samples. The analysed material was cDNA or gDNA that came from T cells, B-cell-depleted T cells, or PBMCs.

CDR3 length equals 11 residues. With 2 bases clipped from V and 8 bases from J, the junction kept 2 bases outside the gene matches. Germline assignment: CDR1 DFQATT and CDR2 SNEGSKA (reference sequence). The Seattle site enrolled patients during active infection and followed them longitudinally. Original methodology: Amplification from reference gene primers served as the basis for estimated nucleated cell counts. Profiling relied on immunoSEQ multiplex PCR, and the TCRdb table lists in-frame clones only, not all of them. That table is the source of V, J and clone size, and D and trimming were worked out from the DNA. The table has 200,000 to 300,000 clones, about nine tenths seen once.

The sample comprised peripheral blood. This clonotype was obtained from a man under 40 with COVID-19, enrolled during active disease. This chain joins TRBV20-1 and TRBJ1-1; 7 positions match TRBD1. Written as DNA, the CDR3 is TGCAGTGCTAGAATGGACAGGGAAGCTTTCTTT. This sequence encodes CSARMDREAFF.